The 24 T cell receptor beta chains given below trace back to one sample, sequenced in a study of control samples from healthy donors and cancer patients (dated by TCRdb to about 2020). The library came from the immunoSEQ multiplex PCR assay. TCRdb took over this immuneACCESS table, retaining in-frame rearrangements with V and J assigned. Such tables are incomplete; in checked studies, under half of the missing clones stem from an unresolved V gene, and the remainder is unexplained. In all, the sample holds 160,000 or so clones, and more than 85% of those were seen once. Roughly 0.7% of the sample is taken by the ten largest. Sample: blood. These receptor sequences come from a woman in her thirties in good health.

The chain carries TRBV4-3 and TRBJ2-1; the match to TRBD1 covers 7 bases. Germline lookup yields CDR1 LGHNA and CDR2 YSLEER. V shed 0 bases, J shed 8 bases, and the junction held 16 bases outside the gene matches. The CDR3 runs 18 residues. CDR3 sequence reads: CASSQDRYRRQGGDEQFF. The CDR3 coding sequence is TGCGCCAGCAGCCAAGATCGGTATAGGAGACAGGGTGGAGATGAGCAGTTCTTC.

The chain is built from TRBV11-2 and TRBJ2-1; D tentatively fits TRBD1 or TRBD2 (7 bases each). V lost 5 bases, J lost 2 bases, and 16 bases lay in between. The CDR3 loop spans 16 amino acids. CDR1 is SGHAT and CDR2 is FQNNGV in the germline V gene. This CDR3 is CASSNTGEGPYNEQFF. Here the CDR3 DNA reads TGTGCCAGCAGCAACACAGGGGAGGGCCCCTACAATGAGCAGTTCTTC.

This rearrangement joins TRBV9 to TRBJ1-4; D unclear. Germline CDR1 is SGDLS and CDR2 is YYNGEE. V was shortened by 0 bases and J by 8 bases, with 14 bases between the two germline ends. This CDR3 has 15 amino acids. Here the CDR3 DNA reads TGTGCCAGCAGCGTAGAGCCGGGAGTGAGCGAAAAACTGTTTTTT. As protein: CASSVEPGVSEKLFF.

The chain couples TRBV6-6 to TRBJ1-3; 7 bases are shared with TRBD1. The V segment lost 5 bases and the J segment 3 bases; nucleotides outside the gene matches: 4. There are 14 residues in the CDR3. Germline V lookup: CDR1 MNHNY, CDR2 SVGAGI (reference sequence). The CDR3 region has the DNA TGTGCCAGCAGTAACAGGGGCGATGGAAACACCATATATTTT. Its protein is CASSNRGDGNTIYF.

J is TRBJ1-5 and V is TRBV10-3; 8 positions agree with TRBD1. CDR1 and CDR2 (germline): ENHRY, SYGVKD. This CDR3 spans 14 amino acids. With 5 bases clipped from V and 4 bases from J, the junction kept 4 bases outside the gene matches. The CDR3 DNA reads as TGTGCCATCAGTAAGGACAGGGAAAATCAGCCCCAGCATTTT. Translating it yields CAISKDRENQPQHF.

V and J are TRBV6-5 and TRBJ1-5; TRBD1 might be the D (6 bases). The CDR3 length is 14 residues. In germline, CDR1 is MNHEY, CDR2 SVGAGI. V was cut by 2 bases and J by 5 bases, with 10 bases left in between. The CDR3 protein is CASSYRGWDQPQHF. The CDR3 coding sequence is TGTGCCAGCAGTTACAGGGGGTGGGATCAGCCCCAGCATTTT.

V is TRBV7-2 and J is TRBJ2-2; D ambiguous. Trimming pared 4 bases from V and 4 bases from J, leaving 7 bases between. CDR3 length: 13 residues. The germline gives CDR1 SGHTA, CDR2 FQGNSA. CDR3 nucleotide sequence: TGTGCCAGCAGCTCCCTTTCCACCGGGGAGCTGTTTTTT. Protein product: CASSSLSTGELFF. Full variable domain (missing parts from reference TRBV7-2 and TRBJ2-2): GAGVSQSPSNKVTEKGKDVELRCDPISGHTALYWYRQSLGQGLEFLIYFQGNSAPDKSGLPSDRFSAERTGGSVSTLTIQRTQQEDSAVYLCASSSLSTGELFFGEGSRLTVL.

V is TRBV5-1 and J is TRBJ1-4, with D tentatively TRBD1 (5 bases). Germline CDR1 SGHRS, CDR2 YFSETQ. Trimming took 4 bases from V and 5 from J, leaving 15 bases between them. The CDR3 is made up of 15 amino acids. CDR3: CASSDPGTENEKLFF. The CDR3 bases are TGCGCCAGCAGCGACCCCGGGACCGAGAATGAAAAACTGTTTTTT.

The chain carries TRBV6-1 and TRBJ1-5; TRBD1 agrees at 7 bases. Germline V gene sequence: CDR1 MNHNS, CDR2 SASEGT. The V gene end was trimmed by 4 bases and the J gene end by 1 base; junction bases not matched to a gene: 7. The CDR3 is 16 residues long. The CDR3 DNA reads as TGTGCCAGCAGTGTTATTCTACAGGGGAGCAATCAGCCCCAGCATTTT. It codes for CASSVILQGSNQPQHF.

The chain couples TRBV19 to TRBJ1-2; D not certain. Germline CDR1 reads LNHDA; CDR2 reads SQIVND (reference sequence). The CDR3 is made up of 13 amino acids. V was pared by 10 bases and J by 3 bases, with 15 bases between. DNA for the CDR3: TGTGCCACCGGACGTTCAGGAGACTATGGCTACACCTTC. This codes for CATGRSGDYGYTF.

The V call is TRBV30, the J call TRBJ2-1, with 11 positions matching TRBD2. The CDR3 has 17 residues. The J segment lost 8 bases and the V segment lost 6 bases, leaving 18 bases of the junction unmatched. CDR1 GTSNPN and CDR2 SVGIG come from the germline V gene (reference sequence). CDR3 region: CACPRVAGGSWVDEQFF. The CDR3 region has the DNA TGTGCCTGCCCCCGGGTAGCGGGAGGGTCCTGGGTTGATGAGCAGTTCTTC.

V gene TRBV9 combines with J gene TRBJ1-2; D possibly corresponds to TRBD1 (5 bases). The CDR3 consists of 15 residues. Germline V gene data show CDR1 as SGDLS and CDR2 as YYNGEE. Trimming shortened V by 3 bases and J by 5 bases, and 17 bases separated the two germline ends. This chain's CDR3 is CASSAQTPGGYGYTF. CDR3 in DNA: TGTGCCAGCAGCGCCCAGACCCCTGGGGGGTATGGCTACACCTTC.

The rearrangement links TRBV4-2 to TRBJ2-5, with D possibly matching TRBD2 (5 bases). Trimming left V 0 bases short and J 5 bases short, with 13 bases between. Germline V gene lookup returns CDR1 LGHNA and CDR2 YNFKEQ. The CDR3 totals 15 residues. This CDR3 reads CASSQELDGGETQYF. The CDR3 DNA follows: TGTGCCAGCAGCCAAGAGCTGGATGGAGGTGAGACCCAGTACTTC.

This rearrangement joins TRBV27 to TRBJ2-7, with D hard to call. The CDR3 has 14 amino acids. V shed 2 bases and J shed 5 bases, with 13 bases lying between them. From germline, CDR1 is MNHEY and CDR2 SMNVEV (reference sequence). In DNA form, the CDR3 reads TGTGCCAGCAGTTTAATGGGTCTAGTCAACGAGCAGTACTTC. This codes for CASSLMGLVNEQYF.

This sequence joins TRBV9 and TRBJ1-5; D unclear. V was cut by 0 bases and J by 0 bases, with 7 bases left in between. Germline CDR1 and CDR2: SGDLS and YYNGEE. This CDR3 has 15 residues. This CDR3 is CASSVGADSNQPQHF. The CDR3 DNA follows: TGTGCCAGCAGCGTAGGGGCGGATAGCAATCAGCCCCAGCATTTT. Complete variable domain (other parts from reference TRBV9 and TRBJ1-5): DSGVTQTPKHLITATGQRVTLRCSPRSGDLSVYWYQQSLDQGLQFLIQYYNGEERAKGNILERFSAQQFPDLHSELNLSSLELGDSALYFCASSVGADSNQPQHFGDGTRLSIL.

The chain carries TRBV4-1 and TRBJ2-7, with 9 bases fitting TRBD1. The CDR3 is made up of 15 amino acids. Germline V gives CDR1 MGHRA, CDR2 YSYEKL. The junction had 5 bases not matched to a gene; V was cut back by 0 bases and J by 5 bases. In DNA, the CDR3 is TGCGCCAGCAGCCAAGATCCGAGGACAGGGGACGAGCAGTACTTC. Translating it yields CASSQDPRTGDEQYF.

V gene TRBV28 combines with J gene TRBJ2-7, with D unresolved. Per the germline V gene, CDR1 is MDHEN and CDR2 is SYDVKM. The V gene lost 2 bases and the J gene lost 0 bases, with 11 bases spanning the gap. The length of the CDR3 is 15 residues. CDR3 in DNA: TGTGCCAGCAGTTTACGACAATTATACTCCTACGAGCAGTACTTC. It encodes CASSLRQLYSYEQYF.

J is TRBJ1-4 and V is TRBV5-6, with 8 bases fitting TRBD1. This CDR3 is 16 amino acids long. The trim removed 3 bases at V and 8 bases at J, leaving 12 bases unmatched. CDR1 is SGHDT and CDR2 is YYEEEE in the germline V gene. CDR3 coding DNA: TGTGCCAGCAGCTCTCAAAGGACAGGGAAGATGGAAAAACTGTTTTTT. Its protein product is CASSSQRTGKMEKLFF. Together with reference TRBV5-6 and TRBJ1-4, the CDR3 gives the full variable domain: DAGVTQSPTHLIKTRGQQVTLRCSPKSGHDTVSWYQQALGQGPQFIFQYYEEEERQRGNFPDRFSGHQFPNYSSELNVNALLLGDSALYLCASSSQRTGKMEKLFFGSGTQLSVL.

This sequence joins TRBV28 and TRBJ2-3; D could derive from TRBD1 or TRBD2 (5 bases each). The V gene lost 3 bases and the J gene lost 2 bases, with 9 bases spanning the gap. The CDR3 is made up of 14 amino acids. Per the germline V gene, CDR1 is MDHEN and CDR2 is SYDVKM. The CDR3 loop reads CASSFPGTTDTQYF. The CDR3 DNA sequence: TGTGCCAGCAGTTTCCCGGGGACCACAGATACGCAGTATTTT.

The chain is built from TRBV6-6 and TRBJ2-7, with a possible D match to TRBD2 (6 bases). Germline CDR1 is MNHNY and CDR2 is SVGAGI (reference sequence). Trimming took off 2 bases at V and 3 bases at J, with 14 bases between the two ends. This CDR3 contains 15 residues. Here the CDR3 DNA reads TGTGCCAGCAGTTACCTCCGGGGGAAGGGCTACGAGCAGTACTTC. Protein product: CASSYLRGKGYEQYF.

V usage is TRBV24-1 and J usage is TRBJ2-7, with 8 bases identical to TRBD2. This CDR3 is 13 amino acids long. Trimming cost V 7 bases and J 5 bases; bases outside gene matches: 6. Germline values: CDR1 KGHDR, CDR2 SFDVKD. The CDR3 bases are TGTGCCACCAGCGGCCCGGGAGGGAACGAGCAGTACTTC. It is translated as CATSGPGGNEQYF.

V and J are TRBV19 and TRBJ1-6; unclear D gene. The CDR3 has 17 residues. Deletions cut 5 bases from V and 0 bases from J, with 14 bases between. Germline-derived CDR1 and CDR2 are LNHDA and SQIVND (reference sequence). The CDR3 DNA reads as TGTGCCAGTAGTCCTGGGCCCCGCGGCTCCTATAATTCACCCCTCCACTTT. As protein: CASSPGPRGSYNSPLHF.

CDR3 protein: CASSSRSGDRTSGNTIYF. DNA of the CDR3: TGCGCCAGCAGCTCAAGGAGTGGTGACAGGACCTCTGGAAACACCATATATTTT. The genes are TRBV4-1 and TRBJ1-3; maybe TRBD1 (6 bases). V dropped 5 bases and J dropped 0 bases, with 20 bases sitting between them. The CDR3 has 18 amino acids. Germline V gene data show CDR1 as MGHRA and CDR2 as YSYEKL.

V gene TRBV6-2 or TRBV6-3 combines with J gene TRBJ2-5; 15 bases match TRBD2. J gave up 6 bases and V 5 bases, and 19 bases lay outside the gene matches. Per the germline V gene, CDR1 is MNHEY and CDR2 is SVGEGT. The CDR3 runs to 20 residues. CDR3 residues: CASSATSAGLAGGLAKTQYF. The CDR3 bases are TGTGCCAGCAGTGCCACCTCCGCAGGACTAGCGGGAGGGCTGGCGAAGACCCAGTACTTC.